A single sample gave rise to the 15 T cell receptor beta chains below, sequenced in a study of shared T cell receptors in the human thymus. Repertoires were generated with immunoSEQ multiplex PCR, while TCRdb's copy carries only in-frame clones and drops some. The sample lists hundreds of thousands of clones; about 90% were seen once. The same sample was also used in a study of human thymus T cells.

The specimen sequenced was thymocytes. The source is a boy under two years old with a congenital heart defect.

The gene calls are TRBV14 and TRBJ2-5, with 12 nucleotides matching TRBD2. Looked up from germline, CDR1 is SGHDN and CDR2 is FVKESK. The CDR3 is made up of 17 amino acids. V was pared by 4 bases and J by 1 base, with 7 bases of the junction left unmatched. Written as DNA, the CDR3 is TGTGCCAGCAGCCCCGGACTAGCGGGACCACGCCAAGAGACCCAGTACTTC. It specifies CASSPGLAGPRQETQYF.

This clone has a single count. This chain uses TRBV5-6 with TRBJ2-7; 7 nucleotides agree with TRBD1. The CDR3 is made up of 15 amino acids. Germline CDR1 is SGHDT and CDR2 is YYEEEE. V was pared by 4 bases and J by 1 base, with 8 bases of the junction left unmatched. CDR3 sequence: CASSPDRKRSYEQYF. CDR3 coding DNA: TGTGCCAGCAGCCCGGACAGGAAAAGGTCCTACGAGCAGTACTTC.

The V gene is TRBV7-6, the J gene TRBJ2-2; a possible D gene is TRBD2 (5 bases). V lost 3 bases, J lost 7 bases, and 6 bases lay in between. This CDR3 has 12 amino acids. Germline CDR1 and CDR2: SGHVS and FNYEAQ. The CDR3 loop is CASSLGSGELFF. CDR3 sequence (DNA): TGTGCCAGCAGCTTGGGGAGCGGGGAGCTGTTTTTT.

This clone was seen just once. J is TRBJ1-2 and V is TRBV18, with D possibly TRBD1 on 6 matching bases. The CDR3 length is 18 residues. V lost 2 bases and J 6 bases, leaving 25 bases between the germline ends. Germline lookup yields CDR1 KGHSH and CDR2 LQKENI. CDR3: CASSPTSWSFAGVDGYTF. The CDR3 DNA reads as TGTGCCAGCTCACCAACATCCTGGTCGTTTGCAGGGGTCGATGGCTACACCTTC.

This clone was seen a single time. The chain carries TRBV29-1 and TRBJ2-5; D is ambiguous. V lost 6 bases to trimming and J lost 0 bases, with 20 bases between them. In germline, CDR1 is SQVTM, CDR2 ANQGSEA. The CDR3 has 16 amino acids. CDR3 in DNA: TGCAGCGTCCAACCCCACGTACACGGGTACCAAGAGACCCAGTACTTC. The encoded protein is CSVQPHVHGYQETQYF.

The chain has TRBV6-1 and TRBJ2-7; 9 bases match TRBD1. The CDR3 spans 15 residues. The germline CDR1 and CDR2 sequences are MNHNS and SASEGT. V shed 6 bases and J 3 bases; nucleotides not matched to a gene: 9. This CDR3 reads CASSHGGTGSYEQYF. In nucleotides, the CDR3 is TGTGCCAGCAGCCATGGGGGGACAGGGAGCTACGAGCAGTACTTC.

The chain joins TRBV28 to TRBJ2-7; possible D gene TRBD1, 6 bases. CDR3 size: 16 residues. From germline, CDR1 is MDHEN and CDR2 SYDVKM. Trimming took 2 bases from V and 2 from J, leaving 16 bases between them. DNA for the CDR3: TGTGCCAGCAGTTTAAAGGATACAGGGTTCCCCTACGAGCAGTACTTC. It encodes CASSLKDTGFPYEQYF.

CDR3 sequence reads: CASSPKRTSGRTDTQYF. The CDR3 bases are TGTGCCAGCAGTCCAAAACGGACTAGCGGGAGAACAGATACGCAGTATTTT. The chain carries TRBV28 and TRBJ2-3, with 13 bases that match TRBD2. CDR1 and CDR2 from the germline V gene are MDHEN and SYDVKM. Trimming removed 5 bases from V and 3 bases from J; junction bases left unmatched: 8. The CDR3 has 17 residues.

V is TRBV29-1 and J is TRBJ2-5, with D perhaps TRBD1 (5 bases). Germline values: CDR1 SQVTM, CDR2 ANQGSEA. With 0 bases removed from V and 5 bases from J, the gap between germline ends came to 16 bases. The CDR3 is made up of 15 amino acids. DNA for the CDR3: TGCAGCGTTGAAGATCTTCTCAGGGTTGGTGAGACCCAGTACTTC. This encodes CSVEDLLRVGETQYF.

The chain uses TRBV5-6 and TRBJ1-2; D ambiguous. Trimming pared 1 base from V and 4 bases from J, leaving 5 bases between. The germline V gene has CDR1 SGHDT and CDR2 YYEEEE. The CDR3 extends over 12 amino acids. Written as DNA, the CDR3 is TGTGCCAGCAGCTTGCCGGGCTATGGCTACACCTTC. Translation gives CASSLPGYGYTF.

The chain couples TRBV4-3 to TRBJ1-5, with D possibly TRBD1 on 5 matching bases. CDR1 and CDR2 from the germline V gene are LGHNA and YSLEER. The length of the CDR3 is 15 residues. V was shortened by 0 bases and J by 6 bases, with 12 bases between the two germline ends. The CDR3: CASSQDSRVGQPQHF. The CDR3, as DNA: TGCGCCAGCAGCCAAGATAGCAGGGTGGGTCAGCCCCAGCATTTT.

The chain uses TRBV4-1 and TRBJ2-7, with D possibly matching TRBD1 (5 bases). The germline V gene encodes CDR1 MGHRA and CDR2 YSYEKL. This CDR3 has 13 amino acids. The V end lost 3 bases, the J end lost 1 base, and 7 bases lay between the germline ends. As DNA, the CDR3 is TGCGCCAGCAGCCAGGCAGGGTCCTACGAGCAGTACTTC. Amino acids: CASSQAGSYEQYF.

V and J are TRBV7-2 and TRBJ2-2; 7 bases line up with TRBD1. Germline trimming cut 5 bases from V and 4 bases from J; bases unmatched to any gene: 10. The CDR3 loop spans 16 amino acids. Per the germline V gene, CDR1 is SGHTA and CDR2 is FQGNSA. The CDR3 DNA reads TGTGCCAGCAGCCTGATGACAGGGATGGCCACCGGGGAGCTGTTTTTT. It yields the protein CASSLMTGMATGELFF.

The chain uses TRBV7-9 and TRBJ2-7; D may be TRBD2 (6 bases). The ends were cut back, 9 bases at V and 7 bases at J, with 34 bases in the middle. The CDR3 covers 18 residues. Germline V lookup: CDR1 SEHNR, CDR2 FQNEAQ (reference sequence). Here the CDR3 DNA reads TGTGCCAGTGAGTATGGGCCGCCTGGGGCCTGGGGGACTCGGGAGCAGTACTTC. Translation: CASEYGPPGAWGTREQYF.

This clone was recorded once. V is TRBV13 and J is TRBJ2-5; 14 nucleotides align to TRBD2. The ends lost 5 bases at V and 2 bases at J; junction bases unmatched: 22. The CDR3 loop spans 22 amino acids. CDR1 and CDR2 (germline): PRHDT, FYEKMQ (reference sequence). CDR3 protein: CASSPSPGLAGDRQRSQETQYF. The CDR3 bases are TGTGCCAGCAGCCCTTCGCCGGGACTAGCGGGGGACCGACAACGTTCTCAAGAGACCCAGTACTTC.